A single sample is the source of the 12 T cell receptor beta chains below, sequenced in a study of T cell responses to AZD1222 COVID-19 vaccine listed by TCRdb under 2021. Libraries were made using the immunoSEQ multiplex PCR assay. TCRdb carries this immuneACCESS record with in-frame sequences only. Its versions omit some clonotypes, under half of them owing to an unresolved V gene in the studies checked, with the rest unexplained. The sample includes 150,000 or so clones, with about nine tenths observed a single time. The ten largest clones take up more than 5% of the sample. The label giving this sample's time point can be read as: baseline before first vaccination. This sample comprised peripheral blood, obtained on day 0 of AZD1222 vaccination. The receptor set was obtained from an adult in good health.

The chain is built from TRBV6-5 and TRBJ2-3; maybe TRBD2 (7 bases). The CDR3 is 16 residues long. Trimming left V 1 base short and J 5 bases short, with 16 bases between. Germline CDR1 reads MNHEY; CDR2 reads SVGAGI. In DNA form, the CDR3 reads TGTGCCAGCAGTTACTATGAGGGGGGGTCAGGAGATACGCAGTATTTT. This encodes CASSYYEGGSGDTQYF.

This sequence joins TRBV7-9 and TRBJ1-4; 11 bases align to TRBD1. V shed 3 bases, J shed 8 bases, and the junction held 11 bases outside the gene matches. The CDR3 totals 17 residues. CDR1 SEHNR and CDR2 FQNEAQ come from the germline V gene (reference sequence). CDR3 sequence: CASSFVWTGGAGEKLFF. The CDR3 bases are TGTGCCAGCAGCTTCGTATGGACAGGGGGCGCCGGGGAAAAACTGTTTTTT.

This chain links TRBV11-2 with TRBJ1-2; 7 nucleotides align to TRBD1. Germline-derived CDR1 and CDR2 are SGHAT and FQNNGV. After removal of 5 bases from V and 5 bases from J, the junction contained 5 bases not matched to a gene. CDR3 length equals 13 residues. Here the CDR3 DNA reads TGTGCCAGCAGCCTCGACAGGGATTATGGCTACACCTTC. This gives the protein CASSLDRDYGYTF.

The chain joins TRBV5-6 to TRBJ1-4; tentatively, D is TRBD1 (6 bases). Germline CDR1 reads SGHDT; CDR2 reads YYEEEE. The CDR3 is 15 amino acids. V was pared by 1 base and J by 5 bases, with 12 bases between. The CDR3 region has the DNA TGTGCCAGCAGCTTGAGGGGGGCGGGGAATGAAAAACTGTTTTTT. Translation gives CASSLRGAGNEKLFF.

The rearrangement uses TRBV12-5 and TRBJ1-1; D is unclear. The CDR3 is 13 residues long. The V end was cut by 6 bases, the J end by 3 bases, with 11 bases between. Germline V gene data show CDR1 as LGHNT and CDR2 as FRNRAP. Here the CDR3 DNA reads TGTGCTAGTGGCCCCGCGGGAGACACTGAAGCTTTCTTT. It translates to CASGPAGDTEAFF. Using reference TRBV12-5 and TRBJ1-1 for the parts outside the CDR3, the full variable domain is DARVTQTPRHKVTEMGQEVTMRCQPILGHNTVFWYRQTMMQGLELLAYFRNRAPLDDSGMPKDRFSAEMPDATLATLKIQPSEPRDSAVYFCASGPAGDTEAFFGQGTRLTVV.

The chain combines TRBV29-1 with TRBJ2-3, with D uncertain. CDR1 is SQVTM, CDR2 ANQGSEA, per germline. CDR3 length: 12 amino acids. V was trimmed by 5 bases and J by 3 bases, leaving 9 bases between them. The CDR3 DNA reads TGCAGCGTTCTAAGTGGGACAGATACGCAGTATTTT. Protein sequence: CSVLSGTDTQYF.

V usage is TRBV5-1 and J usage is TRBJ2-7, with 8 positions matching TRBD1. The ends lost 4 bases at V and 2 bases at J; junction bases unmatched: 5. This CDR3 comprises 14 residues. The germline CDR1 and CDR2 sequences are SGHRS and YFSETQ. CDR3 sequence (DNA): TGCGCCAGCAGCACCGGGACAGGAGCCTACGAGCAGTACTTC. It specifies CASSTGTGAYEQYF.

This clone was observed a few times. This sequence joins TRBV7-2 and TRBJ1-2; a weak D match, TRBD1 (5 bases). Trimming stripped 5 bases from V and 8 bases from J, with 24 bases between. Germline V CDR1 and CDR2: SGHTA, FQGNSA. This CDR3 comprises 16 residues. This chain's CDR3 is CASSQWVKILGEGYTF. The CDR3 nucleotides read TGTGCCAGCAGCCAGTGGGTGAAGATTCTGGGGGAAGGCTACACCTTC.

The chain joins TRBV15 to TRBJ2-3; D may match TRBD1 or TRBD2 (5 bases each). Germline V gives CDR1 LNHNV, CDR2 YYDKDF (reference sequence). There are 14 residues in the CDR3. Deletions cut 7 bases from V and 1 base from J, with 12 bases between. The CDR3 DNA sequence: TGTGCCACCATGAGGGGCGTCGGCACAGATACGCAGTATTTT. It yields the protein CATMRGVGTDTQYF. The full variable domain, its missing parts supplied by reference TRBV15 and TRBJ2-3, is DAMVIQNPRYQVTQFGKPVTLSCSQTLNHNVMYWYQQKSSQAPKLLFHYYDKDFNNEADTPDNFQSRRPNTSFCFLDIRSPGLGDTAMYLCATMRGVGTDTQYFGPGTRLTVL.

This chain uses TRBV18 with TRBJ2-1; TRBD2 matches 11 bases. Germline CDR1 KGHSH, CDR2 LQKENI. V lost 0 bases, J lost 5 bases, and 3 bases stayed unmatched. The CDR3 has 16 amino acids. This CDR3 reads CASSPPPGLADNEQFF. As DNA, the CDR3 is TGTGCCAGCTCACCACCACCGGGACTAGCGGACAATGAGCAGTTCTTC.

The V gene is TRBV4-1, the J gene TRBJ2-7; tentative D call: TRBD1 (6 bases). CDR1 and CDR2 from the germline V gene are MGHRA and YSYEKL. This CDR3 comprises 14 residues. Trimming stripped 4 bases from V and 7 bases from J, with 17 bases between. CDR3 DNA sequence: TGCGCCAGCAGCCGGAAAGCAGGGGAAGTTGAGCAGTACTTC. This translates into CASSRKAGEVEQYF.

CDR3: CASSLTETQYF. CDR3 nucleotides: TGTGCCAGCAGCCTGACGGAGACCCAGTACTTC. The chain employs TRBV14 and TRBJ2-5; no clear D gene. Trimming pared 4 bases from V and 5 bases from J, leaving 5 bases between. CDR1 is SGHDN, CDR2 FVKESK, per germline. The CDR3 consists of 11 residues.